This TCR beta chain emerged from a study of T cell changes during pregnancy in multiple sclerosis. The germline CDR1 and CDR2 sequences are LNHDA and SQIVND (reference sequence). Trimming took 4 bases from V and 3 from J; bases not matched to a gene: 9. The length of the CDR3 is 16 residues. Clones were read by immunoSEQ multiplex PCR, and TCRdb kept only the in-frame ones, dropping some. The sample holds around 45,000 clones, 75% to 95% seen once. The sequence was collected from a female donor with multiple sclerosis, enrolled in a pregnancy study. Sequencing was performed on CD4+ T cells from peripheral blood mononuclear cells, taken before pregnancy. The V gene is TRBV19, the J gene TRBJ2-7; 10 bases fit TRBD1. CDR3 region: CASSTSVGTGDYEQYF. DNA of the CDR3: TGTGCCAGTAGTACGAGCGTAGGGACAGGGGACTACGAGCAGTACTTC.